This entry lists 28 T cell receptor beta chains sequenced from one sample in a study of Graves' ophthalmopathy and Graves' hyperthyroidism. RNA transcripts yielded amplified TCR beta CDR3 regions. HTBI primers were used in a first-round RT-PCR, which preceded a second-round multiplex PCR. TCRdb used MiXCR to reprocess the multiplex PCR reads, holding one entry per CDR3 protein. The sample lists about 550,000 distinct CDR3 sequences, approximately 35% seen once, with roughly 4% in the top ten. The sequencing input was peripheral blood or thyroid tissue (not recorded which). The receptors were sampled from an adult man with Graves' hyperthyroidism.

The chain combines TRBV20-1 with TRBJ2-5, with 9 bases fitting TRBD2. The CDR3 is made up of 13 amino acids. V shed 3 bases and J 5 bases; nucleotides not matched to a gene: 4. Germline V gene lookup returns CDR1 DFQATT and CDR2 SNEGSKA (reference sequence). In DNA form, the CDR3 reads TGCAGTGCTAGCCGGACTAGCGTTGAGACCCAGTACTTC. Its translation: CSASRTSVETQYF.

The table lists this clonotype with many counts. The chain has TRBV20-1 and TRBJ1-1, with D perhaps matching TRBD1 (6 bases). V was shortened by 1 base and J by 3 bases, with 9 bases between the two germline ends. This CDR3 is 13 amino acids long. Per the germline V gene, CDR1 is DFQATT and CDR2 is SNEGSKA (reference sequence). CDR3 protein: CSARANRDTEAFF. CDR3 in DNA: TGCAGTGCTAGAGCGAACAGGGACACTGAAGCTTTCTTT.

This clonotype came up many times. The chain has TRBV6-1 and TRBJ1-6; D unclear. The V gene lost 1 base and the J gene lost 8 bases, with 6 bases spanning the gap. CDR3 length equals 13 residues. CDR1 and CDR2 (germline): MNHNS, SASEGT. CDR3: CASSEVADSPLHF. CDR3 DNA: TGTGCCAGCAGTGAAGTCGCAGATTCACCCCTCCACTTT.

A note on this clonotype: Since a much larger clone is just one base distant, this may be a read error. The CDR3 end shows no conserved phenylalanine or tryptophan, and so a read error is likely. J is TRBJ1-4 and V is TRBV6-5, with no clear D. Per germline, CDR1 MNHEY and CDR2 SVGAGI. Between the trimmed V and J ends, which lost 5 bases and 7 bases, there was a span of 11 bases. The CDR3 extends over 13 amino acids. CDR3 sequence reads: CASSREESEKLFL. The CDR3 coding sequence is TGTGCCAGCAGTCGGGAGGAAAGTGAAAAACTGTTTCTT.

This clonotype was seen just once. The V call is TRBV10-3, the J call TRBJ1-2; D remains unclear. Trimming took 3 bases from V and 8 from J, leaving 10 bases between them. CDR3 length equals 12 residues. Per the germline V gene, CDR1 is ENHRY and CDR2 is SYGVKD. Here the CDR3 reads CAISEQGSGYTF. CDR3 coding DNA: TGTGCCATCAGTGAACAAGGGAGCGGCTACACCTTC.

As for this clonotype: A read error may be the cause here, since a much bigger clone is one base away. The chain has TRBV24-1 and TRBJ1-5; D not certain. The CDR3 covers 15 residues. Deletions cut 3 bases from V and 2 bases from J, with 10 bases between. Germline V gene lookup returns CDR1 KGHDR and CDR2 SFDVKD. The CDR3 sequence: CATSDRSGGNQPQHF. Written as DNA, the CDR3 is TGTGCCACCAGTGATAGGTCGGGAGGCAATCAGCCCCAGCATTTT.

The V call is TRBV11-2, the J call TRBJ1-5; D gene unclear. Germline lookup yields CDR1 SGHAT and CDR2 FQNNGV. Between the trimmed V and J ends, which lost 4 bases and 11 bases, there was a span of 15 bases. This CDR3 has 13 residues. This CDR3 reads CASSSDWQETQHF. CDR3 bases: TGTGCCAGCAGCTCTGACTGGCAAGAGACCCAGCATTTT.

With respect to this clonotype: This sequence may be a read error, since a much larger clone differs from it by one base. The CDR3 carries no conserved terminal phenylalanine or tryptophan, so it likely arises from a read error. The chain has TRBV19 and TRBJ1-2; unclear D gene. Germline CDR1 and CDR2: LNHDA and SQIVND (reference sequence). V lost 4 bases to trimming and J lost 7 bases, with 19 bases between them. This CDR3 spans 15 amino acids. CDR3 nucleotide sequence: TGTGCCAGTAGTACCTTCCGAAATAAATACGGTGGCTACACCCTC. Amino acid sequence: CASSTFRNKYGGYTL.

The J gene is TRBJ1-2, the V gene TRBV28; 7 bases are a match to TRBD1. Trimming cost V 7 bases and J 5 bases; bases outside gene matches: 10. This CDR3 has 14 residues. The V gene's germline CDR1 is MDHEN and CDR2 SYDVKM. The CDR3 nucleotides are TGTGCCAGCAAGGAGCAAGGGACAGCGTATGGCTACACCTTC. This encodes CASKEQGTAYGYTF.

The genes are TRBV7-2 and TRBJ2-3; maybe TRBD2 (6 bases). The V and J ends lost 5 bases and 2 bases respectively, with 14 bases between them. This CDR3 comprises 15 residues. Looked up from germline, CDR1 is SGHTA and CDR2 is FQGNSA. The CDR3: CASSLQAGITDTQYF. Written as DNA, the CDR3 is TGTGCCAGCAGCCTCCAAGCGGGTATCACAGATACGCAGTATTTT. The complete variable domain, with remaining parts taken from reference TRBV7-2 and TRBJ2-3, reads GAGVSQSPSNKVTEKGKDVELRCDPISGHTALYWYRQSLGQGLEFLIYFQGNSAPDKSGLPSDRFSAERTGGSVSTLTIQRTQQEDSAVYLCASSLQAGITDTQYFGPGTRLTVL.

This clonotype has ten or more counts. This sequence joins TRBV16 and TRBJ1-4; D unresolved. The V end was cut by 4 bases, the J end by 5 bases, with 14 bases between. CDR1 is KGHSY and CDR2 is FQNENV in the germline V gene. This CDR3 has 15 amino acids. The CDR3 DNA reads TGTGCCAGCAGCCCGAGTTCGGGATTCAATGAAAAACTGTTTTTT. Its protein is CASSPSSGFNEKLFF.

This chain connects TRBV28 to TRBJ1-4; D is ambiguous. V lost 6 bases and J 4 bases, leaving 12 bases between the germline ends. Germline V gene data show CDR1 as MDHEN and CDR2 as SYDVKM. The CDR3 runs to 14 residues. This chain's CDR3 is CASRIPGVNEKLFF. CDR3 nucleotides: TGTGCCAGCAGGATCCCGGGAGTTAATGAAAAACTGTTTTTT.

The chain's CDR3 is CASSSLVGTNEKLFF. The CDR3 nucleotides are TGTGCCAGCAGTTCTTTAGTCGGGACTAATGAAAAACTGTTTTTT. The chain carries TRBV12-3 or TRBV12-4 and TRBJ1-4; the D is unclear. The CDR3 contains 15 residues. V was trimmed by 4 bases and J by 2 bases, leaving 11 bases between them.

This clonotype was observed a few times. The V gene is TRBV27, the J gene TRBJ2-5, with TRBD2 identical over 12 bases. Germline CDR1 MNHEY, CDR2 SMNVEV (reference sequence). The CDR3 is 17 amino acids. V dropped 1 base and J dropped 2; count of bases not matched to a gene: 5. CDR3 bases: TGTGCCAGCAGTTTATTAGGCGGGACTAGCGGGCAAGAGACCCAGTACTTC. It translates to CASSLLGGTSGQETQYF.

The chain is built from TRBV5-1 and TRBJ2-5; either TRBD1 or TRBD2 may supply D (5 bases each). Looked up from germline, CDR1 is SGHRS and CDR2 is YFSETQ. The CDR3 sequence is 18 residues long. V lost 0 bases and J 4 bases, leaving 22 bases between the germline ends. CDR3 loop: CASSLGSGRGAAGETQYF. The CDR3 nucleotides read TGCGCCAGCAGCTTGGGCTCAGGGAGAGGGGCGGCAGGAGAGACCCAGTACTTC.

This clonotype was seen a handful of times. The V call is TRBV4-1, the J call TRBJ1-1; 11 bases map to TRBD1. Germline trimming cut 3 bases from V and 3 bases from J; bases unmatched to any gene: 12. The germline CDR1 and CDR2 sequences are MGHRA and YSYEKL. CDR3 length: 18 residues. CDR3 bases: TGCGCCAGCAGCCATGACTCCGGGACAGGGGGTATCGACACTGAAGCTTTCTTT. It yields the protein CASSHDSGTGGIDTEAFF.

The chain has TRBV19 and TRBJ1-1; tentatively, D is TRBD1 (6 bases). The CDR3 extends over 15 amino acids. Trimming took off 9 bases at V and 5 bases at J, with 22 bases between the two ends. CDR1 is LNHDA and CDR2 is SQIVND in the germline V gene (reference sequence). The CDR3: CASSYSDWTVTEAFF. CDR3 DNA: TGTGCCAGCAGTTACTCGGACTGGACAGTAACTGAAGCTTTCTTT.

The V and J genes are TRBV6-5 and TRBJ1-2; 9 bases align to TRBD1. Trimming at V came to 6 bases and at J to 7 bases, leaving 18 bases not matched to a gene. Germline values: CDR1 MNHEY, CDR2 SVGAGI. The CDR3 contains 17 residues. CDR3 nucleotides: TGTGCCAGCAGAACGAGCGGGAGTATCCGGGACAGGGTTGGCTACACCTTC. Residues: CASRTSGSIRDRVGYTF.

This clonotype was detected ten times or more. The rearrangement links TRBV9 to TRBJ2-7, with D possibly TRBD1 on 6 matching bases. In germline, CDR1 is SGDLS, CDR2 YYNGEE. Trimming shortened V by 0 bases and J by 0 bases, and 7 bases separated the two germline ends. The CDR3 contains 14 residues. In DNA, the CDR3 is TGTGCCAGCAGCGTAGGACAGGACTCCTACGAGCAGTACTTC. Translating it yields CASSVGQDSYEQYF.

This clonotype has at least ten counts. This sequence joins TRBV5-1 and TRBJ2-5; 8 nucleotides agree with TRBD2. Germline loops: CDR1 SGHRS, CDR2 YFSETQ. The CDR3 totals 14 residues. With V trimmed by 0 bases and J by 4 bases, 2 bases remained unmatched. The CDR3 bases are TGCGCCAGCAGCTTGGAGCGGGGGCTAGAGACCCAGTACTTC. Its translation: CASSLERGLETQYF.

This clonotype has ten or more counts. The chain has TRBV7-9 and TRBJ2-5; tentatively, D is TRBD1 or TRBD2 (5 bases each). CDR3 size: 16 residues. The V end was cut by 3 bases, the J end by 3 bases, with 17 bases between. Germline CDR1 reads SEHNR; CDR2 reads FQNEAQ (reference sequence). The CDR3 DNA reads TGTGCCAGCAGCTTCGGTATGGGGGTTCAGGAAGAGACCCAGTACTTC. Amino acids: CASSFGMGVQEETQYF.

The chain combines TRBV7-6 with TRBJ2-7; TRBD2 agrees at 11 bases. This CDR3 spans 14 amino acids. J lost 6 bases, V lost 5 bases, and 6 bases had no gene match. The germline V gene has CDR1 SGHVS and CDR2 FNYEAQ. The CDR3 DNA reads TGTGCCAGCAGCACTAGCGGGAGTCGGGGCGAGCAGTACTTC. Translation gives CASSTSGSRGEQYF.

Notes on this clonotype: Relative to the germline gene, one junction end is altered; a read error may explain this. This rearrangement joins TRBV7-9 to TRBJ2-2; tentatively, D is TRBD1 (5 bases). This CDR3 is 18 amino acids long. Germline V gene sequence: CDR1 SEHNR, CDR2 FQNEAQ (reference sequence). The CDR3: CASSQGDVGFANTGELFF. CDR3 bases: TGCGCCAGCAGCCAGGGTGATGTTGGCTTCGCGAACACCGGGGAGCTGTTTTTT.

This clonotype was recorded at least ten times. The genes are TRBV13 and TRBJ2-7; D not resolved. The V end lost 5 bases, the J end lost 3 bases, and 17 bases lay between the germline ends. This CDR3 is built from 15 residues. In germline, CDR1 is PRHDT, CDR2 FYEKMQ (reference sequence). The CDR3 nucleotides are TGTGCCAGCAGCAGCAAAGAAACATCAATCTACGAGCAGTACTTC. Translated: CASSSKETSIYEQYF.

V gene TRBV10-3 combines with J gene TRBJ2-5, with a weak D call TRBD1 (5 bases). Germline CDR1 reads ENHRY; CDR2 reads SYGVKD. The CDR3 runs 12 residues. The V and J ends lost 4 bases and 3 bases respectively, with 6 bases between them. The CDR3 DNA follows: TGTGCCATCAGTGCCAGGGAAGAGACCCAGTACTTC. It translates to CAISAREETQYF.

The CDR3 reads CATSDTQGGGYTF. CDR3 in DNA: TGTGCCACCAGTGATACACAGGGGGGAGGCTACACCTTC. J is TRBJ1-2 and V is TRBV24-1; 8 bases align to TRBD1. This CDR3 comprises 13 residues. J gave up 8 bases and V 3 bases, and 4 bases lay outside the gene matches. In germline, CDR1 is KGHDR, CDR2 SFDVKD.

A few counts support this clonotype. The genes are TRBV29-1 and TRBJ2-2; possible D gene TRBD1, 6 bases. V shed 7 bases and J shed 8 bases, with 14 bases lying between them. The length of the CDR3 is 12 residues. Looked up from germline, CDR1 is SQVTM and CDR2 is ANQGSEA. The CDR3 region is CSARSGTGELFF. The CDR3 region has the DNA TGCAGCGCTCGGTCAGGGACAGGGGAGCTGTTTTTT.

The rearrangement uses TRBV29-1 and TRBJ2-3, with 14 bases matching TRBD2. CDR1 and CDR2 (germline): SQVTM, ANQGSEA. The CDR3 has 16 residues. Losses at the gene ends were 4 bases for V and 0 bases for J; bases not matched to a gene: 3. The CDR3 loop reads CSVGGTSGRSTDTQYF. The CDR3 nucleotides read TGCAGCGTTGGTGGGACTAGCGGGAGAAGCACAGATACGCAGTATTTT.